This T cell receptor beta chain was sequenced for a study of spatial heterogeneity in lung cancer. Study information: Each unique TCR and UMI combination was seen more than ten times on average in raw reads. Regarding the study as a whole: Ubiquitous expanded tumor TCRs showed up in blood more at resection than follow-up.

This clonotype was recorded many times. What it binds is not known. A unique molecular identifier was attached to every TCR cDNA molecule. From the 5' RACE reads, TCRdb called clonotypes with MiXCR, one entry per CDR3 protein. The sample records tens of thousands of distinct CDR3 sequences, less than 6% being singletons. Described time point: sample taken at primary tumor resection. Whole RNA came from tumor, nontumor lung or frozen PBMC and was sequenced without being sorted. The donors comprised about 70 untreated early-stage non-small cell lung cancer patients. The sample here was PBMCs, taken at surgery. The sequence came from a male donor with early-stage non-small cell lung cancer.

CDR3 DNA: TGTGCCAGCAGTATCTCTTCAGGACGGGAGACCCAGTACTTC. Translated, it gives CASSISSGRETQYF. The chain links TRBV7-9 to TRBJ2-5, with D hard to call. Germline V gene lookup returns CDR1 SEHNR and CDR2 FQNEAQ (reference sequence). This CDR3 is built from 14 residues. The V and J ends lost 6 bases and 5 bases respectively, with 16 bases between them.